One and the same sample provided the 3 T cell receptor beta chains below, sequenced in a study of CD8+CD57+ T cells in acquired aplastic anemia. Both TCR beta VDJ combination and CDR3 sequence profiling were carried out. Genomic DNA was the template for this profiling. TCRdb recomputed calls from the reads with MiXCR, one row per CDR3 protein. This table holds roughly 200,000 distinct CDR3 sequences, around 60% found once. Sequenced input: sorted CD4+, CD8+, or CD8+CD57+ T cells (not recorded which) from PBMCs. The receptors shown here come from a human donor in good health.

The V gene is TRBV6-1, the J gene TRBJ1-1; D gene unclear. This CDR3 is 15 amino acids long. Trimming took off 6 bases at V and 0 bases at J, with 14 bases between the two ends. Germline loops: CDR1 MNHNS, CDR2 SASEGT. The CDR3: CASRAGVLLNTEAFF. CDR3 bases: TGTGCCAGCAGAGCGGGCGTTTTGCTGAACACTGAAGCTTTCTTT.

The rearrangement links TRBV20-1 to TRBJ2-5; D tentatively fits TRBD1 or TRBD2 (6 bases each). Trimming removed 6 bases from V and 4 bases from J, with 12 bases in between. The germline V gene encodes CDR1 DFQATT and CDR2 SNEGSKA (reference sequence). This CDR3 has 12 amino acids. The DNA of the CDR3 is TGCAGTGCCTGGGGGGCTGGAGAGACCCAGTACTTC. It codes for CSAWGAGETQYF.

This clonotype occurred a few times. The chain has TRBV6-5 and TRBJ2-3; D not resolved. The CDR3 is made up of 15 amino acids. In germline, CDR1 is MNHEY, CDR2 SVGAGI. The V gene lost 4 bases and the J gene lost 0 bases, with 11 bases spanning the gap. CDR3 region: CASSFQSFSTDTQYF. In DNA form, the CDR3 reads TGTGCCAGCAGTTTTCAGAGCTTTAGCACAGATACGCAGTATTTT.